The 18 T cell receptor beta chains presented below share a single source sample, sequenced in a study of low-dose radiotherapy and immunotherapy resistance in tumors. Time point: before trial treatment. Priming of first-strand cDNA relied on TRAV- and TRBV-specific primers (covering alpha and beta chains). With a constant-region primer and a V-primer adapter, TCRs were subjected to 20 PCR cycles of amplification. One entry per CDR3 protein results from TCRdb running MiXCR on the reads. The table has 100,000 or so distinct CDR3 sequences, 9.4% seen once. Sequences were derived from PBMCs, sampled before treatment. The receptors originated from a male donor with prostate cancer.

Note on this clonotype: A far more abundant clone sits one base away, making this likely a read error. The V call is TRBV2, the J call TRBJ2-7, with D possibly matching TRBD2 (6 bases). The germline V and J ends were trimmed by 4 bases and 7 bases, with 20 bases remaining between them. The CDR3 covers 15 residues. Germline V CDR1 and CDR2: SNHLY, FYNNEI. The CDR3 coding sequence is TGTGCCAGCAGTGCGTCGGGACTGGCGGGGAATGAGCAGTACTTC. Translation: CASSASGLAGNEQYF.

This clonotype was seen only a few times. A far larger clone is just one base off, so this is likely a read error. This rearrangement joins TRBV26 to TRBJ2-7; the table's D call of TRBD2 was not tested on the DNA. TRBV26 is annotated as a pseudogene. This CDR3 region has 13 residues. The CDR3 bases are TGTGCCGGCCTTAGGACTAGCGGGAGGAAGCAGTACTTC. Amino acid sequence: CAGLRTSGRKQYF.

This clonotype was seen repeatedly, ten times or more. The rearrangement links TRBV6-1 to TRBJ2-2; tentatively, D is TRBD1 (5 bases). The CDR3 spans 15 residues. CDR1 and CDR2 from the germline V gene are MNHNS and SASEGT. Trimming pared 4 bases from V and 3 bases from J, leaving 12 bases between. CDR3 residues: CASSGQTSDTGELFF. CDR3 nucleotides: TGTGCCAGCAGTGGACAGACCTCCGACACCGGGGAGCTGTTTTTT.

This clonotype came up many times. The chain couples TRBV18 to TRBJ2-3, with D possibly being TRBD1 or TRBD2 (5 bases each). V lost 0 bases and J lost 2, with 12 bases in between. CDR3 length: 16 amino acids. Germline assignment: CDR1 KGHSH and CDR2 LQKENI. Here the CDR3 reads CASSPPVGGATDTQYF. The CDR3 DNA is TGTGCCAGCTCACCACCGGTTGGGGGAGCCACAGATACGCAGTATTTT. The variable domain in full, with the rest retrieved from reference TRBV18 and TRBJ2-3, is NAGVMQNPRHLVRRRGQEARLRCSPMKGHSHVYWYRQLPEEGLKFMVYLQKENIIDESGMPKERFSAEFPKEGPSILRIQQVVRGDSAAYFCASSPPVGGATDTQYFGPGTRLTVL.

This clonotype appeared many times. The chain links TRBV29-1 to TRBJ2-7, with D possibly being TRBD2 (5 bases). The germline V gene has CDR1 SQVTM and CDR2 ANQGSEA. Trimming pared 4 bases from V and 3 bases from J, leaving 10 bases between. This CDR3 is 12 amino acids long. CDR3: CSVGGEGYEQYF. CDR3 in DNA: TGCAGCGTTGGGGGAGAGGGCTACGAGCAGTACTTC.

This clonotype came up many times. The chain employs TRBV28 and TRBJ1-6; D gene ambiguous. The CDR3 spans 15 residues. CDR1 is MDHEN and CDR2 is SYDVKM in the germline V gene. V lost 5 bases, J lost 8 bases, and 16 bases lay in between. As DNA, the CDR3 is TGTGCCAGCAGTGGACGAGGATACGGGGATTCACCCCTCCACTTT. This translates into CASSGRGYGDSPLHF.

The sample holds many counts of this clonotype. The chain joins TRBV28 to TRBJ2-5; 8 nucleotides agree with TRBD1. This CDR3 region has 13 residues. J lost 5 bases, V lost 11 bases, and 10 bases had no gene match. Per germline, CDR1 MDHEN and CDR2 SYDVKM. CDR3 protein: CAVGAGGSETQYF. The CDR3 coding sequence is TGTGCCGTGGGGGCAGGGGGCTCGGAGACCCAGTACTTC.

This clonotype showed up many times. The chain links TRBV6-5 to TRBJ1-2; TRBD1 agrees at 12 bases. V lost 0 bases, J lost 7 bases, and 6 bases stayed unmatched. The germline V gene encodes CDR1 MNHEY and CDR2 SVGAGI. The CDR3 spans 16 residues. The CDR3 coding sequence is TGTGCCAGCAGTTACTCCGGGACAGGGGGCGCGGGTGGCTACACCTTC. As protein: CASSYSGTGGAGGYTF.

This clonotype was detected ten times or more. The V gene is TRBV5-1, the J gene TRBJ2-7; the D gene is possibly TRBD1 (5 bases). With 0 bases removed from V and 7 bases from J, the gap between germline ends came to 14 bases. Germline CDR1 SGHRS, CDR2 YFSETQ. The CDR3 extends over 14 amino acids. The DNA of the CDR3 is TGCGCCAGCAGCTTGGAACCAGGCAAGGGGGAGCAGTACTTC. This gives the protein CASSLEPGKGEQYF.

This clonotype was picked up many times. The V and J genes are TRBV28 and TRBJ2-1, with D maybe TRBD2 (6 bases). The V gene lost 3 bases and the J gene lost 1 base, with 13 bases spanning the gap. The CDR3 is made up of 16 amino acids. Germline loops: CDR1 MDHEN, CDR2 SYDVKM. The CDR3 loop is CASSFWAGTSYNEQFF. CDR3 nucleotide sequence: TGTGCCAGCAGTTTTTGGGCAGGGACTTCCTACAATGAGCAGTTCTTC.

This clonotype was counted many times. V and J are TRBV5-6 and TRBJ2-5; D remains ambiguous. Trimming stripped 4 bases from V and 5 bases from J, with 15 bases between. This CDR3 region has 14 residues. Per the germline V gene, CDR1 is SGHDT and CDR2 is YYEEEE. This chain's CDR3 is CASSHVDGVETQYF. CDR3 nucleotide sequence: TGTGCCAGCAGCCACGTGGACGGTGTGGAGACCCAGTACTTC.

Remarks on this clonotype: This likely stems from a read error, as it lies one base from a far larger clone. The chain employs TRBV7-3 and TRBJ2-1; 7 nucleotides agree with TRBD2. Germline values: CDR1 SGHTA, CDR2 FQGTGA. The CDR3 has 15 residues. The ends lost 6 bases at V and 0 bases at J; junction bases unmatched: 5. CDR3 bases: TGTGCCAGCAGTATAAGCGGGGTCTCCTACAATGAGCAGTTCTTC. It yields the protein CASSISGVSYNEQFF.

This clonotype was found many times. The CDR3 protein is CASSQEVLAGGPRETQYF. For the CDR3, the DNA is TGCGCCAGCAGCCAAGAGGTACTAGCGGGAGGGCCACGAGAGACCCAGTACTTC. The gene calls are TRBV4-1 and TRBJ2-5; 13 bases are shared with TRBD2. The CDR3 sequence is 18 residues long. Germline V gene sequence: CDR1 MGHRA, CDR2 YSYEKL. With V trimmed by 0 bases and J by 4 bases, 8 bases remained unmatched.

This clonotype has only a few counts. Written as DNA, the CDR3 is TGTGCCATCAGTGAGGTTACCGGGGAGCTGTTTTTT. Protein product: CAISEVTGELFF. The chain carries TRBV10-3 and TRBJ2-2; no reliable D call. Germline CDR1 is ENHRY and CDR2 is SYGVKD. The CDR3 runs to 12 residues. Between the trimmed V and J ends, which lost 2 bases and 5 bases, there was a span of 3 bases.

In its sample, this clonotype was seen many times. V gene TRBV28 combines with J gene TRBJ1-2; no definite D call. The germline V gene encodes CDR1 MDHEN and CDR2 SYDVKM. There are 13 residues in the CDR3. The V gene lost 11 bases and the J gene lost 5 bases, with 18 bases spanning the gap. CDR3 nucleotides: TGTGCCGTTTATGGTAGGACGGAATATGGCTACACCTTC. Residues: CAVYGRTEYGYTF.

This clonotype was observed at least ten times. The CDR3 protein is CASSPDISSYEQYF. The CDR3 DNA reads TGTGCCAGCAGTCCCGACATCAGCTCCTACGAGCAGTACTTC. V and J are TRBV12-3 or TRBV12-4 and TRBJ2-7; D gene ambiguous. The CDR3 spans 14 residues. The ends were cut back, 5 bases at V and 0 bases at J, with 11 bases in the middle.

This clonotype was recorded at least ten times. This chain connects TRBV12-3 or TRBV12-4 to TRBJ1-2; D might be TRBD1 (5 bases). The CDR3 extends over 13 amino acids. V lost 3 bases, J lost 3 bases, and 8 bases lay in between. CDR3 protein: CASSFGGDYGYTF. Written as DNA, the CDR3 is TGTGCCAGCAGTTTTGGGGGTGACTATGGCTACACCTTC.

This clonotype occurred once. A much larger clone lies a single base off, so this may be a read error. The chain carries TRBV20-1 and TRBJ1-1; D perhaps matches TRBD1 (5 bases). CDR1 is DFQATT and CDR2 is SNEGSKA in the germline V gene (reference sequence). CDR3 length: 15 residues. CDR3 residues: CSARISGLLNTDAFF. CDR3 in DNA: TGCAGTGCTAGAATCTCGGGACTCTTGAACACTGATGCTTTCTTT.